The 30 T cell receptor beta chains below come from one sample, sequenced in a study of Tregs in tolerant kidney transplant recipients. Here immunoSEQ multiplex PCR was the method, and the copy in TCRdb shows in-frame clones only, minus some. The table gives under 35,000 clones; the top ten clones make up 1.8% of it. Related graft donors supplied nonmyeloablative bone marrow transplants, and mixed chimerism was transient. This specimen consisted of CD4+ T cells from blood (PBMCs), obtained 24 months after the transplant. Receptor source: a human patient who received a combined kidney and bone marrow transplant. Some T cells may be provided by the graft donor.

Judged by frequency, this clone is medium-sized. Read data end 3 residues before the CDR3 end; the end is taken from the germline J gene. The rearrangement joins TRBV20-1 to TRBJ2-1; 10 bases are a match to TRBD2. The junction had 8 bases not matched to a gene; V was cut back by 5 bases and J by 1 base. Germline loops: CDR1 DFQATT, CDR2 SNEGSKA (reference sequence). The CDR3 is 16 amino acids. The CDR3 is CSAYDLAGDSYNEQFF. The sequenced part of the CDR3 DNA is TGCAGTGCTTATGACCTAGCGGGAGATTCCTACAATGAG.

Remarks on this clone: Read sequence stops 3 residues before the CDR3 end, and the germline J gene provides the missing end. The genes are TRBV5-1 and TRBJ2-1, with a weak D call TRBD1 (5 bases). Germline-derived CDR1 and CDR2 are SGHRS and YFSETQ. Trimming shortened V by 1 base and J by 5 bases, and 10 bases separated the two germline ends. The CDR3 covers 14 residues. This CDR3 reads CASSLFSGNNEQFF. CDR3 DNA (partial): TGCGCCAGCAGCTTGTTTTCAGGGAACAATGAG.

About this clone itself: The CDR3 is cut off 3 residues early in the read; its end comes from the germline J gene. The chain links TRBV19 to TRBJ1-4; D is unresolved. Per germline, CDR1 LNHDA and CDR2 SQIVND (reference sequence). V lost 3 bases to trimming and J lost 10 bases, with 12 bases between them. This CDR3 is 13 amino acids long. CDR3 DNA (partial): TGTGCCAGTAGTATTCTGGCAGTTGGAAAA. Encoded protein: CASSILAVGK. The full CDR3 sequence reads CASSILAVGKLFF.

A note on this clone: The sequenced fragment ends 3 residues before the CDR3 boundary, so the rest is inferred from the germline J gene. The rearrangement joins TRBV10-2 to TRBJ2-3; D perhaps matches TRBD2 (6 bases). The CDR3 consists of 14 residues. V lost 6 bases and J 0 bases, leaving 10 bases between the germline ends. Germline V gene data show CDR1 as WSHSY and CDR2 as SAAADI. Here the CDR3 reads CASRGGTSTDTQYF. CDR3 bases read: TGCGCCAGCAGGGGCGGGACTAGCACAGATACG.

As for this clone: The CDR3 end falls 3 residues outside the read, so it is completed with the germline J gene. The J gene is TRBJ2-7, the V gene TRBV5-1, with TRBD2 identical over 9 bases. Germline CDR1 is SGHRS and CDR2 is YFSETQ. V shed 0 bases and J 2 bases; nucleotides not matched to a gene: 12. CDR3 length: 18 amino acids. CDR3 bases read: TGCGCCAGCAGCTTGGACCAACCTAGCGGCGGGAGGGCCTACGAG. It yields the protein CASSLDQPSGGRAYE. The complete CDR3 sequence is CASSLDQPSGGRAYEQYF.

Details on this clone: The read terminates 3 residues ahead of where the CDR3 ends, so the germline J gene completes it. This chain links TRBV18 with TRBJ2-3; 9 bases line up with TRBD1. In germline, CDR1 is KGHSH, CDR2 LQKENI. The ends lost 3 bases at V and 0 bases at J; junction bases unmatched: 4. The CDR3 is 16 residues long. CDR3 DNA, as far as it was read: TGTGCCAGCTCACCCCCAGGACAGGGGAGCACAGATACG. Amino acid sequence: CASSPPGQGSTDT. The entire CDR3 sequence reads CASSPPGQGSTDTQYF. Supplemented by reference TRBV18 and TRBJ2-3, the full variable domain reads NAGVMQNPRHLVRRRGQEARLRCSPMKGHSHVYWYRQLPEEGLKFMVYLQKENIIDESGMPKERFSAEFPKEGPSILRIQQVVRGDSAAYFCASSPPGQGSTDTQYFGPGTRLTVL.

On this clone: The DNA ends 3 residues before the CDR3 does, and the rest of the CDR3 is filled in from the germline J gene. This chain joins TRBV12-3 or TRBV12-4 and TRBJ2-1, with 15 bases aligning to TRBD2. This CDR3 has 16 amino acids. After removal of 1 base from V and 7 bases from J, the junction contained 2 bases not matched to a gene. Incomplete CDR3 DNA: TGTGCCAGCAGTTTAGGGGGACTAGCGGGAGGAAATGAG. Its protein product is CASSLGGLAGGNE. The CDR3 as a whole reads CASSLGGLAGGNEQFF.

Comment on this clone: The read ends 3 residues before the CDR3 terminus; that terminus is restored from the germline J gene. This chain links TRBV7-2 with TRBJ2-3, with D maybe TRBD2 (7 bases). Germline values: CDR1 SGHTA, CDR2 FQGNSA. CDR3 length equals 15 residues. V lost 5 bases and J lost 4, with 16 bases in between. Incomplete CDR3 DNA: TGTGCCAGCAGCGTACAAGGGGGGGGCCCAGATACG. Its translation is CASSVQGGGPDT. The complete CDR3 protein is CASSVQGGGPDTQYF. The whole variable domain, remainder taken from reference TRBV7-2 and TRBJ2-3, is GAGVSQSPSNKVTEKGKDVELRCDPISGHTALYWYRQSLGQGLEFLIYFQGNSAPDKSGLPSDRFSAERTGGSVSTLTIQRTQQEDSAVYLCASSVQGGGPDTQYFGPGTRLTVL.

A remark on this clone: Read coverage stops 3 residues before the CDR3 terminus; the germline J gene supplies the remainder. This rearrangement joins TRBV5-1 to TRBJ1-1; maybe TRBD1 (5 bases). In germline, CDR1 is SGHRS, CDR2 YFSETQ. CDR3 length: 13 amino acids. V was trimmed by 3 bases and J by 5 bases, leaving 11 bases between them. The covered CDR3 bases are TGCGCCAGCAGCTCCGAGGGGTATACTGAA. It yields the protein CASSSEGYTE. The whole CDR3 region reads CASSSEGYTEAFF.

Note on this clone: The CDR3 goes on 3 residues after the read ends, and that part is filled in from the germline J gene. The chain has TRBV18 and TRBJ2-1, with 7 bases matching TRBD2. CDR3 length: 14 residues. The ends lost 3 bases at V and 3 bases at J; junction bases unmatched: 2. Germline assignment: CDR1 KGHSH and CDR2 LQKENI. CDR3 in amino acids: CASSPQRDYNEQFF. The covered CDR3 bases are TGTGCCAGCTCACCCCAGCGGGACTACAATGAG.

On this clone: The read ends 3 residues early relative to the CDR3; the germline J gene fills the gap. The chain joins TRBV29-1 to TRBJ2-3; TRBD2 aligns across 12 bases. Germline V gene lookup returns CDR1 SQVTM and CDR2 ANQGSEA. V shed 0 bases, J shed 3 bases, and the junction held 10 bases outside the gene matches. CDR3 size: 18 residues. Incomplete CDR3 DNA: TGCAGCGTTGAAGATCCCCGGACTAGCGGGATATTGACAGATACG. Translated, it gives CSVEDPRTSGILTDT. From start to end, the CDR3 is CSVEDPRTSGILTDTQYF.

Note on this clone: The read ends 3 residues shy of where the CDR3 ends; the end is completed using the germline J gene. The J gene is TRBJ1-6, the V gene TRBV29-1; 7 bases agree with TRBD1. CDR1 and CDR2 from the germline V gene are SQVTM and ANQGSEA. The CDR3 consists of 14 residues. The junction had 10 bases not matched to a gene; V was cut back by 7 bases and J by 7 bases. CDR3 bases read: TGCAGCGCAAAAGGGGGACAGCGAAATTCACCC. This encodes CSAKGGQRNSP. The complete CDR3 reads CSAKGGQRNSPLHF.

As concerns this clone: The read stops 3 residues short of the end of the CDR3; the missing end is completed from the germline J gene. J is TRBJ1-1 and V is TRBV6-2 or TRBV6-3; 8 nucleotides align to TRBD1. Germline V lookup: CDR1 MNHEY, CDR2 SVGEGT. This CDR3 region has 13 residues. The trim removed 7 bases at V and 5 bases at J, leaving 6 bases unmatched. The CDR3 spells CASKRTGRTEAFF. CDR3 DNA, as far as it was read: TGTGCCAGCAAAAGGACAGGGAGGACTGAA.

The CDR3 protein is CASSVMTGITYEQYF. CDR3 DNA (partial): TGTGCCAGCAGTGTTATGACAGGGATTACCTACGAG. This chain connects TRBV6-1 to TRBJ2-7, with 7 bases lining up with TRBD1. The CDR3 extends 3 residues past the end of the read, so its final part is completed from the germline J gene. Germline V gene sequence: CDR1 MNHNS, CDR2 SASEGT. Trimming cost V 4 bases and J 2 bases; bases outside gene matches: 8. The CDR3 is made up of 15 amino acids.

This clone is deemed medium-sized by its frequency. The sequence runs out 3 residues before the end of the CDR3; the remainder is reconstructed from the germline J gene. This chain links TRBV29-1 with TRBJ2-7; TRBD2 matches 8 bases. Germline V gives CDR1 SQVTM, CDR2 ANQGSEA. CDR3 size: 13 residues. The V and J ends lost 4 bases and 3 bases, in that order; junction bases with no gene match: 5. The covered CDR3 bases are TGCAGCGTTGGGAAGCGGGAGAGCTACGAG. Translated, it gives CSVGKRESYE. The complete CDR3 reads CSVGKRESYEQYF.

As to this clone: The sequence runs out 3 residues before the end of the CDR3; the remainder is reconstructed from the germline J gene. V usage is TRBV30 and J usage is TRBJ2-5; TRBD2 agrees at 13 bases. The CDR3 extends over 15 amino acids. Germline CDR1 reads GTSNPN; CDR2 reads SVGIG (reference sequence). J gave up 4 bases and V 4 bases, and 6 bases lay outside the gene matches. Partial CDR3 DNA: TGTGCCTGGACGTCACTAGCGGGAGGGGTAGAGACC. This encodes CAWTSLAGGVET. The complete CDR3 sequence is CAWTSLAGGVETQYF.

The CDR3 DNA, read in part, is TGCGCCAGCAGCCCAAGAGGGGAGGGAGGGAATGAG. Its translation: CASSPRGEGGNE. The full CDR3 is CASSPRGEGGNEQFF. The J gene is TRBJ2-1, the V gene TRBV5-1, with TRBD2 matching 7 bases. The read comes to an end 3 residues before the CDR3 does, leaving the germline J gene to fill in the end. Germline V gene data show CDR1 as SGHRS and CDR2 as YFSETQ. CDR3 size: 15 residues. After removal of 4 bases from V and 7 bases from J, the junction contained 11 bases not matched to a gene.

Of note for this clone: The CDR3 goes on 3 residues after the read ends, and that part is filled in from the germline J gene. The V gene is TRBV10-2, the J gene TRBJ1-5; a possible D gene is TRBD1 (5 bases). Germline assignment: CDR1 WSHSY and CDR2 SAAADI. There are 13 residues in the CDR3. Trimming took 7 bases from V and 5 from J, leaving 12 bases between them. The sequenced CDR3 bases are TGCGCCAGCACCCTGACAGTTGATCAGCCC. Its translation is CASTLTVDQP. The whole CDR3 sequence reads CASTLTVDQPQHF.

Notes on this clone: Read data end 3 residues before the CDR3 end; the end is taken from the germline J gene. The V and J genes are TRBV5-1 and TRBJ2-5, with TRBD2 as a possible D gene (6 bases). CDR1 SGHRS and CDR2 YFSETQ come from the germline V gene. V lost 4 bases and J 1 base, leaving 11 bases between the germline ends. The CDR3 runs to 14 residues. The CDR3 loop reads CASSPSGVQETQYF. The covered CDR3 bases are TGCGCCAGCAGCCCTTCGGGGGTCCAAGAGACC.

Details on this clone: Read sequence stops 3 residues before the CDR3 end, and the germline J gene provides the missing end. The chain has TRBV20-1 and TRBJ2-3; 8 nucleotides line up with TRBD2. J gave up 2 bases and V 5 bases, and 15 bases lay outside the gene matches. Per the germline V gene, CDR1 is DFQATT and CDR2 is SNEGSKA (reference sequence). The CDR3 spans 17 residues. The part of the CDR3 DNA that was read is TGCAGTGCTTTCTACCTACCCATAGCGGGACTCACAGATACG. It codes for CSAFYLPIAGLTDT. The complete CDR3 protein is CSAFYLPIAGLTDTQYF.

Points on this clone: The read ends 3 residues shy of where the CDR3 ends; the end is completed using the germline J gene. This chain connects TRBV29-1 to TRBJ2-3; 12 positions match TRBD2. V gave up 3 bases and J gave up 4 bases; unmatched junction bases: 14. The CDR3 runs 18 residues. Germline lookup yields CDR1 SQVTM and CDR2 ANQGSEA. This CDR3 reads CSVEFIFLTSGSADTQYF. The part of the CDR3 DNA that was read is TGCAGCGTTGAGTTCATATTCCTGACTAGCGGGAGTGCAGATACG.

With respect to this clone: Sequencing ends 3 residues short of the CDR3 end; the germline J gene provides the rest. The V gene is TRBV29-1, the J gene TRBJ2-7; no firm D call. CDR1 is SQVTM, CDR2 ANQGSEA, per germline. This CDR3 has 11 amino acids. V lost 1 base, J lost 2 bases, and 3 bases lay in between. Here the CDR3 reads CSVEAAYEQYF. CDR3 DNA (partial): TGCAGCGTTGAAGCTGCCTACGAG.

A remark on this clone: The read ends 3 residues before the CDR3 terminus; that terminus is restored from the germline J gene. This chain links TRBV30 with TRBJ1-2, with D hard to call. Germline CDR1 reads GTSNPN; CDR2 reads SVGIG (reference sequence). The CDR3 contains 11 residues. The CDR3 is CAWGPSWGYTF. CDR3 DNA, as far as it was read: TGTGCCTGGGGGCCCTCCTGGGGC. The entire variable domain, with the rest obtained from reference TRBV30 and TRBJ1-2, is as follows: SQTIHQWPATLVQPVGSPLSLECTVEGTSNPNLYWYRQAAGRGLQLLFYSVGIGQISSEVPQNLSASRPQDRQFILSSKKLLLSDSGFYLCAWGPSWGYTFGSGTRLTVV.

Note on this clone: The read ends 3 residues before the CDR3 terminus; that terminus is restored from the germline J gene. The chain links TRBV19 to TRBJ2-1, with 11 nucleotides matching TRBD2. Germline CDR1 reads LNHDA; CDR2 reads SQIVND (reference sequence). Trimming removed 7 bases from V and 3 bases from J; junction bases left unmatched: 5. The CDR3 contains 15 residues. This chain's CDR3 is CASTPGTSGYNEQFF. The part of the CDR3 DNA that was read is TGTGCCAGTACCCCCGGGACTAGCGGCTACAATGAG.

About this clone: The observed sequence ends 3 residues before the CDR3 terminus, with the missing tail filled in from the germline J gene. The rearrangement uses TRBV18 and TRBJ2-1; 9 bases match TRBD2. CDR3 length equals 15 residues. V lost 3 bases and J lost 4; bases outside the gene matches: 4. The germline V gene has CDR1 KGHSH and CDR2 LQKENI. The CDR3 bases that were read are TGTGCCAGCTCACCCGAGACTAGCGGTTACAATGAG. Its translation: CASSPETSGYNE. The full CDR3 sequence reads CASSPETSGYNEQFF.

On this clone itself: The read ends 3 residues shy of where the CDR3 ends; the end is completed using the germline J gene. This rearrangement joins TRBV5-1 to TRBJ2-5, with 10 bases matching TRBD1. This CDR3 spans 16 amino acids. V lost 6 bases and J lost 1; bases outside the gene matches: 9. Germline V lookup: CDR1 SGHRS, CDR2 YFSETQ. CDR3: CASNLGQGPSQETQYF. The sequenced CDR3 bases are TGCGCCAGCAATTTGGGACAGGGGCCTTCCCAAGAGACC.

A remark on this clone: The read falls 3 residues short of the CDR3 end, and the missing part is taken from the germline J gene. The gene calls are TRBV11-2 and TRBJ2-7; 11 nucleotides agree with TRBD1. CDR1 and CDR2 (germline): SGHAT, FQNNGV. The junction had 9 bases not matched to a gene; V was cut back by 5 bases and J by 6 bases. This CDR3 comprises 15 residues. The CDR3 loop is CASSRGTGGKGEQYF. CDR3 bases read: TGTGCCAGCAGCCGGGGGACAGGGGGTAAGGGCGAG.

Worth noting for this clone: The CDR3 end is not reached by the read, which stops 3 residues before it; the germline J gene fills it in. The chain links TRBV7-8 to TRBJ2-7; TRBD2 matches at 7 bases. The trim removed 5 bases at V and 3 bases at J, leaving 4 bases unmatched. Germline CDR1 and CDR2: SGHVS and FQNEAQ. The CDR3 is 13 residues long. The CDR3: CASSIGLDYEQYF. CDR3 bases read: TGTGCCAGCAGCATCGGACTAGACTACGAG.

As concerns this clone: The CDR3 end falls 3 residues outside the read, so it is completed with the germline J gene. The V gene is TRBV20-1, the J gene TRBJ1-3; the D gene is possibly TRBD1 (6 bases). Germline V CDR1 and CDR2: DFQATT, SNEGSKA (reference sequence). CDR3 length: 15 amino acids. V was shortened by 0 bases and J by 2 bases, with 11 bases between the two germline ends. The covered CDR3 bases are TGCAGTGCTAGAGACATCGGGACAACTGGAAACACC. Amino acid sequence: CSARDIGTTGNT. In full, the CDR3 reads CSARDIGTTGNTIYF.

Remarks on this clone: The read ends 3 residues before the CDR3 terminus; that terminus is restored from the germline J gene. The genes are TRBV7-9 and TRBJ2-1; no reliable D call. The CDR3 runs to 14 residues. Trimming removed 5 bases from V and 6 bases from J, with 14 bases in between. The germline V gene encodes CDR1 SEHNR and CDR2 FQNEAQ (reference sequence). The CDR3 is CASSPPRLCNEQFF. The part of the CDR3 DNA that was read is TGTGCCAGCAGCCCGCCAAGACTCTGCAATGAG.